The 14 T cell receptor beta chains below were found in one sample sequenced in a study of T-cell reconstitution after alpha-beta-depleted transplantation in children. Preparing the TCRbeta library involved the use of unique molecular identifiers. One entry per CDR3 protein, called by TCRdb with MiXCR from the PCR reads. This repertoire shows more than 250,000 distinct CDR3 sequences, 9.9% found once; its top ten account for roughly 9.1%. The specimen comprised PBMCs from the stem cell graft donor, sampled from the stem cell graft. These receptors came from a human donor who donated a stem cell graft to a child with SCID.

The table lists this clonotype with a few counts. In DNA form, the CDR3 reads TGTGCCAGCGCCAAGGGAACAGCCGGGGGTTCAGAAAAACTGTTTTTT. This translates into CASAKGTAGGSEKLFF. The genes are TRBV7-9 and TRBJ1-4; D possibly corresponds to TRBD1 (5 bases). V was shortened by 8 bases and J by 8 bases, with 24 bases between the two germline ends. The CDR3 loop spans 16 amino acids. Germline-derived CDR1 and CDR2 are SEHNR and FQNEAQ (reference sequence).

With respect to this clonotype: A much larger clone lies a single base off, so this may be a read error. V usage is TRBV12-3 or TRBV12-4 and J usage is TRBJ2-2, with D tentatively TRBD1 (6 bases). The CDR3 consists of 15 residues. CDR3 sequence reads: CACKGDNQNAGELFF. In DNA, the CDR3 is TGTGCCTGTAAGGGGGACAACCAGAACGCCGGGGAGCTGTTTTTT.

The chain links TRBV29-1 to TRBJ2-7; either TRBD1 or TRBD2 may fit D (5 bases each). The ends were cut back, 6 bases at V and 3 bases at J, with 21 bases in the middle. The length of the CDR3 is 15 residues. The germline CDR1 and CDR2 sequences are SQVTM and ANQGSEA. This CDR3 is CSVVGEMGSIYEQYF. CDR3 bases: TGCAGCGTGGTGGGGGAGATGGGATCCATCTACGAGCAGTACTTC.

The chain recombines TRBV7-2 with TRBJ2-3; maybe TRBD1 (5 bases). V was pared by 1 base and J by 3 bases, with 11 bases between. Germline V gene sequence: CDR1 SGHTA, CDR2 FQGNSA. The CDR3 covers 15 residues. The CDR3 region has the DNA TGTGCCAGCAGCTTAGGCAGGGCTGGGACAGATACGCAGTATTTT. Translated, it gives CASSLGRAGTDTQYF.

This clonotype appeared a few times. The chain links TRBV3-1 to TRBJ2-2; 10 bases are shared with TRBD1. Trimming removed 4 bases from V and 5 bases from J; junction bases left unmatched: 10. Germline values: CDR1 LGHDT, CDR2 YNNKEL (reference sequence). CDR3 length: 17 residues. The CDR3 DNA follows: TGTGCCAGCAGCCGGGGACAGGGGTCTGGACGAACCGGGGAGCTGTTTTTT. Translation: CASSRGQGSGRTGELFF.

The gene calls are TRBV11-3 and TRBJ2-2, with D possibly being TRBD2 (5 bases). Trimming removed 2 bases from V and 0 bases from J, with 13 bases in between. Germline loops: CDR1 SGHNT, CDR2 YENEEA. CDR3 size: 17 residues. The CDR3 DNA sequence: TGTGCCAGCAGCTTAAGCGGACTTGGGGCGAACACCGGGGAGCTGTTTTTT. Translated: CASSLSGLGANTGELFF.

This clonotype showed up just a few times. This chain joins TRBV9 and TRBJ2-7; D is perhaps TRBD1 (6 bases). The germline gives CDR1 SGDLS, CDR2 YYNGEE. With 0 bases removed from V and 0 bases from J, the gap between germline ends came to 10 bases. The CDR3 has 15 residues. CDR3 nucleotides: TGTGCCAGCAGCGTAGCTCAGGGGCTCTCCTACGAGCAGTACTTC. This gives the protein CASSVAQGLSYEQYF.

The V and J genes are TRBV7-9 and TRBJ1-5, with 9 nucleotides matching TRBD1. Germline assignment: CDR1 SEHNR and CDR2 FQNEAQ (reference sequence). V gave up 5 bases and J gave up 6 bases; unmatched junction bases: 5. The CDR3 runs to 14 residues. The CDR3 DNA sequence: TGTGCCAGCAGCCAACAGGGGGCGGGTCAGCCCCAGCATTTT. Amino acids: CASSQQGAGQPQHF.

Only a few counts were recorded for this clonotype. This sequence joins TRBV7-6 and TRBJ1-2, with D possibly TRBD1 on 6 matching bases. The V end lost 4 bases, the J end lost 5 bases, and 23 bases lay between the germline ends. The CDR3 is made up of 17 amino acids. Germline loops: CDR1 SGHVS, CDR2 FNYEAQ. In DNA form, the CDR3 reads TGTGCCAGCAGCTGGGGGCCGGACGGGCCCTACTCGTATGGCTACACCTTC. Residues: CASSWGPDGPYSYGYTF.

This clonotype has a handful of counts. This rearrangement joins TRBV7-9 to TRBJ2-7; no reliable D call. Trimming stripped 4 bases from V and 3 bases from J, with 13 bases between. Germline CDR1 and CDR2: SEHNR and FQNEAQ (reference sequence). The CDR3 has 14 residues. The CDR3 loop is CASSYDGSSYEQYF. The CDR3 coding sequence is TGTGCCAGCAGCTATGACGGATCCAGCTACGAGCAGTACTTC.

This clonotype has a handful of counts. The chain carries TRBV10-3 and TRBJ2-1, with TRBD2 matching over 12 bases. V was pared by 7 bases and J by 2 bases, with 3 bases of the junction left unmatched. The CDR3 extends over 15 amino acids. Germline CDR1 reads ENHRY; CDR2 reads SYGVKD. The chain's CDR3 is CAITGLAGPYNEQFF. DNA for the CDR3: TGTGCCATCACTGGACTAGCGGGACCCTACAATGAGCAGTTCTTC.

V and J are TRBV12-3 or TRBV12-4 and TRBJ1-3; TRBD1 agrees at 7 bases. The CDR3 sequence is 15 residues long. V was pared by 5 bases and J by 7 bases, with 11 bases of the junction left unmatched. In nucleotides, the CDR3 is TGTGCCAGCAGTCCCCACCAGGGGGTCGGCAACACCATATATTTT. Amino acid sequence: CASSPHQGVGNTIYF.

This clonotype came up a few times. The chain has TRBV3-1 and TRBJ2-7; D possibly corresponds to TRBD1 (6 bases). Trimming cost V 6 bases and J 6 bases, with 12 bases left between them. Germline CDR1 and CDR2: LGHDT and YNNKEL (reference sequence). The CDR3 runs 12 residues. CDR3 amino acids: CASSQQGTEQYF. CDR3 in DNA: TGTGCCAGCAGTCAACAGGGCACCGAGCAGTACTTC.

The chain uses TRBV5-1 and TRBJ2-7; 9 nucleotides align to TRBD2. With V trimmed by 5 bases and J by 0 bases, 3 bases remained unmatched. CDR1 and CDR2 from the germline V gene are SGHRS and YFSETQ. The CDR3 is 14 residues long. For the CDR3, the DNA is TGCGCCAGCAGAGTTAGCGGGGGCTCCTACGAGCAGTACTTC. It specifies CASRVSGGSYEQYF.